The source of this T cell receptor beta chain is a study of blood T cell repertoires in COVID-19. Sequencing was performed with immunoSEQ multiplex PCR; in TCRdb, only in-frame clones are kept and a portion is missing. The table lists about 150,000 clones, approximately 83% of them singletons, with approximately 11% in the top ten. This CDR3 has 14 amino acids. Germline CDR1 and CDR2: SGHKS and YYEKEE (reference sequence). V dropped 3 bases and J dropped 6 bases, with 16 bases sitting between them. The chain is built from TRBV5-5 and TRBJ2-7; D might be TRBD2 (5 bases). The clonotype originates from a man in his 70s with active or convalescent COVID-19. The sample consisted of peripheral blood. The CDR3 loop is CASSSPGVGSEQYF. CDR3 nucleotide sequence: TGTGCCAGCAGCTCCCCTGGGGTGGGGAGCGAGCAGTACTTC. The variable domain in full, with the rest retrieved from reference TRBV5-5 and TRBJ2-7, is DAGVTQSPTHLIKTRGQQVTLRCSPISGHKSVSWYQQVLGQGPQFIFQYYEKEERGRGNFPDRFSARQFPNYSSELNVNALLLGDSALYLCASSSPGVGSEQYFGPGTRLTVT.